Listed below are T cell receptor beta chains from one sample, sequenced in a study of shared clonotypes between healthy human individuals. The table came from immunoSEQ multiplex PCR; TCRdb's copy has only in-frame clones and leaves some out. The table has a few hundred thousand clones, just over 75% seen once; the top ten hold around 11%. Sequencing was carried out using PBMCs. These TCRs come from a woman between 40 and 55 years old in good health. Some clones in this sample may be carry-over from other donors' samples. Both conserved end residues are trimmed from each CDR3. The D gene is left open where the match is weak. Not all rows give a size; the values are once, few, many and, for expanded clones, a class.

13 NA TRBJ2-5 TRBD1 TRBV7-9 ASRGWTGLQETQY
12 NA TRBJ2-3 TRBD1 TRBV5-1 ASSSGQGRDTQY
11 NA TRBJ2-1 NA TRBV28 ASSTTAPNEQF
13 NA TRBJ2-3 NA TRBV7-3 ASSLRGTSTDTQY
13 NA TRBJ2-1 NA TRBV2 ASSEEGTLYNEQF
11 NA TRBJ2-7 NA TRBV7-2 ASSLGTGREQY
12 NA TRBJ1-1 NA TRBV7-6 ASSVRDMNTEAF
13 many TRBJ2-3 TRBD2 TRBV11-2 ASSPGGRNTDTQY
12 NA TRBJ2-7 TRBD1 TRBV19 ASSKGQGASEQY
13 NA TRBJ1-5 TRBD1 TRBV5-1 ASSGIGGINQPQH
12 NA TRBJ1-2 TRBD1 TRBV7-2 ASSPTGGAVGYT
11 few TRBJ2-7 NA TRBV7-6 ASSKMRDYEQY
13 NA TRBJ1-1 TRBD1 TRBV5-1 ASSTRTGSLTEAF
13 NA TRBJ2-6 NA TRBV5-1 ASSPGSSGANVLT
15 many TRBJ1-5 TRBD1 TRBV4-2 ASSQEGGQGGNQPQH
13 NA TRBJ2-7 TRBD1 TRBV6-1 ASSEYGTGAYEQY
12 NA TRBJ2-7 TRBD1 TRBV7-2 ASSQGQGAYEQY
12 NA TRBJ2-5 NA TRBV6-1 ASSEERHSETQY
14 NA TRBJ1-1 NA TRBV4-1 ASSQDMGLMNTEAF
12 NA TRBJ2-1 NA TRBV13 ASSTLAFYNEQF
14 NA TRBJ1-5 NA TRBV19 ASSIGRALGNQPQH
11 once TRBJ2-2 TRBD2 TRBV29-1 SVVAGGTRELF
14 NA TRBJ1-4 NA TRBV2 ASSEGAGRTNEKLF
13 NA TRBJ2-6 NA TRBV4-1 ASSQGTAGANVLT
14 NA TRBJ2-2 NA TRBV7-2 ASSLTAGANTGELF
14 NA TRBJ2-2 NA TRBV9 ASSARLRANTGELF
13 NA TRBJ2-5 TRBD1 TRBV5-4 ASSLGQGAGKTQY
12 NA TRBJ2-2 NA TRBV29-1 SGDGTPNTWELF
15 many TRBJ2-7 TRBD1 TRBV15 ATSRDRLTGNTYEQY
13 NA TRBJ2-7 NA TRBV5-1 ASSARQASSYEQY
12 NA TRBJ2-1 TRBD1 TRBV5-4 ASSLSGQARWQF
13 NA TRBJ1-3 NA TRBV6-1 ASSGPRVSGNTIY
13 NA TRBJ1-4 TRBD1 TRBV6-5 ASRPQGGTNEKLF
9 NA TRBJ2-1 NA TRBV6-5 ASSAFNEQF
14 few TRBJ2-5 NA TRBV18 ASSPERSSGQETQY
12 NA TRBJ1-3 NA TRBV7-9 ASRESESGNTIY
13 NA TRBJ1-5 NA TRBV6-5 ASRPAGKSNQPQH
11 NA TRBJ2-1 NA TRBV27 ASSRVGHNEQF
9 once TRBJ2-7 TRBD2 TRBV18 ASSPGGEQY
12 NA TRBJ2-2 NA TRBV14 ASSLTLNTGELF
14 NA TRBJ2-6 TRBD1 TRBV7-2 ASSLPDRAGANVLT
13 NA TRBJ1-2 NA TRBV28 ASSFTTVRRYGYT
13 NA TRBJ2-2 NA TRBV5-4 ASSLKAEGSGELF
14 NA TRBJ2-2 TRBD2 TRBV28 ASSSGSGRVTGELF
13 NA TRBJ2-4 NA TRBV6-5 ASSRWDSGENIQY
11 NA TRBJ2-7 NA TRBV2 ASSVPVGYEQY
12 NA TRBJ2-1 NA TRBV5-1 ASSPQGGYNEQF
12 once TRBJ2-7 NA TRBV11-2 ASSLDLSENEQY
16 NA TRBJ2-2 TRBD2 TRBV5-6 ASSLGLAGAQNTGELF
14 NA TRBJ2-7 NA TRBV5-4 ASSLGRLSGAYEQY